The T cell receptor (beta chain) described here comes from a study of blood T cell repertoires in COVID-19. About the study: The United States, Italy and Spain provided the acute and convalescent COVID-19 samples. Nucleic acid was either cDNA or gDNA, and it came from T cells, B-cell-depleted T cells, or PBMCs.

Original processing methods: Nucleated cell number was recorded as an estimate derived from reference gene primer amplification. Using immunoSEQ multiplex PCR, the repertoire was profiled, and TCRdb retains in-frame clones only, with some absent. The V and J calls and clone size were taken over from that table, and D and trimming were inferred from the DNA. Of 210,000 or so clones in the sample, around 90% were seen once. V was shortened by 2 bases and J by 6 bases, with 13 bases between the two germline ends. CDR1 is MDHEN and CDR2 is SYDVKM in the germline V gene. There are 15 residues in the CDR3.

Sample: peripheral blood. The source of this sequence is a man between 18 and 29 years old with active or convalescent COVID-19. This chain connects TRBV28 to TRBJ2-2; possibly TRBD2 for D (6 bases). CDR3 coding DNA: TGTGCCAGCAGTTTAGGGACTGGTGTGCCCGGGGAGCTGTTTTTT. Translated: CASSLGTGVPGELFF. Drawing the rest from reference TRBV28 and TRBJ2-2, the complete variable domain is DVKVTQSSRYLVKRTGEKVFLECVQDMDHENMFWYRQDPGLGLRLIYFSYDVKMKEKGDIPEGYSVSREKKERFSLILESASTNQTSMYLCASSLGTGVPGELFFGEGSRLTVL.